Each of the 8 T cell receptor beta chains below was sequenced from the same sample in a study of CD4 and CD8 cells across lung adenocarcinoma regions. TCRdb redid the calling of the PCR reads with MiXCR, one entry per CDR3 protein. The sample contains about 25,000 distinct CDR3 sequences, around 53% of which appear only once. The sample taken for sequencing was CD8+ T cells from the center of a lung tumor. The source is a male donor with lung adenocarcinoma. The CD4 and CD8 labels of this study may be unreliable.

In this sample, this clonotype turned up a few times. The CDR3 sequence: CASSLEPTSREQYF. CDR3 DNA: TGTGCCAGCAGCTTAGAGCCTACCTCTCGGGAGCAGTACTTC. V is TRBV11-2 and J is TRBJ2-1, with D hard to call. The J call may be in error: the DNA end matches TRBJ2-7 better. This CDR3 spans 14 amino acids. Germline V gene sequence: CDR1 SGHAT, CDR2 FQNNGV.

The chain uses TRBV6-5 and TRBJ2-3; 10 nucleotides line up with TRBD1. The J segment lost 3 bases and the V segment lost 2 bases, leaving 2 bases of the junction unmatched. Germline V gives CDR1 MNHEY, CDR2 SVGAGI. This CDR3 has 15 amino acids. This CDR3 is CASSYGDRGTDTQYF. The DNA for the CDR3 is TGTGCCAGCAGTTACGGGGACAGGGGAACAGATACGCAGTATTTT.

In this sample, this clonotype turned up many times. The chain recombines TRBV10-3 with TRBJ2-5; TRBD2 aligns across 8 bases. CDR1 ENHRY and CDR2 SYGVKD come from the germline V gene. V was clipped by 10 bases and J by 5 bases; unmatched bases: 12. The CDR3 covers 14 residues. The CDR3 region is CASRSGLEGETQYF. CDR3 in DNA: TGTGCCAGCCGGTCGGGACTAGAAGGGGAGACCCAGTACTTC.

This clonotype was detected a few times. This chain uses TRBV23-1 with TRBJ2-1; perhaps D is TRBD1 or TRBD2 (7 bases each). TRBV23-1 is known as an ORF, though its function is uncertain. With 6 bases removed from V and 7 bases from J, the gap between germline ends came to 34 bases. This CDR3 has 20 residues. The CDR3 DNA reads as TGCGCCAGCAGACCTCTCCGGACAGGCCGTAGAGGGAGGGCCACGAATGAGCAGTTCTTC. It translates to CASRPLRTGRRGRATNEQFF.

As for this clonotype: Sequence at one end of the junction differs from germline and may be a read error. CDR3 nucleotide sequence: TGTGCCAGCAGTACCTGGACAGGGATGGACTATGAATACATCTTC. Amino acids: CASSTWTGMDYEYIF. V and J are TRBV27 and TRBJ1-1; TRBD1 matches 8 bases. The CDR3 totals 15 residues. CDR1 and CDR2 from the germline V gene are MNHEY and SMNVEV (reference sequence).

As regards this clonotype: One junction end disagrees with the germline gene, perhaps due to a read error. The chain has TRBV10-3 and TRBJ2-5; perhaps TRBD2 as D (7 bases). There are 15 residues in the CDR3. Looked up from germline, CDR1 is ENHRY and CDR2 is SYGVKD. CDR3 nucleotide sequence: TGTGCCGGGGGGGGCGGGGGCGGTGACCCAGAGACGCAGTACTTC. Encoded protein: CAGGGGGGDPETQYF.

This clonotype was found many times. The gene calls are TRBV6-1 and TRBJ2-1; D is perhaps TRBD2 (6 bases). The better agreement between TRBJ2-5 and the DNA end casts doubt on the J call. The CDR3 is 14 amino acids. CDR1 is MNHNS, CDR2 SASEGT, per germline. Here the CDR3 DNA reads TGTGCCAGCAGTACGGATAGCGGAGGAGAGACCCAGTACTTC. Translation gives CASSTDSGGETQYF.

V usage is TRBV10-2 and J usage is TRBJ2-4; perhaps D is TRBD1 or TRBD2 (5 bases each). The CDR3 runs to 17 residues. V lost 4 bases and J lost 12, with 28 bases in between. Germline V lookup: CDR1 WSHSY, CDR2 SAAADI. The CDR3 reads CASSGPPGLGAKDTQYF. CDR3 DNA: TGCGCCAGCAGTGGCCCTCCGGGGCTGGGAGCCAAAGACACTCAGTACTTC.